Listed here are 17 T cell receptor beta chains from one sample, sequenced in a study of cytomegalovirus exposure and HLA in healthy donors. Both 60 Vbeta primers and 13 Jbeta primers went into the PCR. The method was immunoSEQ multiplex PCR; TCRdb's version includes in-frame clones alone and lacks a portion of them. The sample lists approximately 120,000 clones; around 78% were seen once. The sequencing sample was made of PBMCs. These receptors were obtained from a man aged 35 to 55 in good health and CMV-seronegative.

Points on this clone: This specimen includes other DNA sequences encoding the same CDR3. This chain uses TRBV19 with TRBJ1-1, with D perhaps matching TRBD1 (6 bases). CDR3 length equals 15 residues. CDR1 is LNHDA, CDR2 SQIVND, per germline (reference sequence). V lost 8 bases and J lost 5, with 21 bases in between. The CDR3 loop reads CASRSGGSGRTEAFF. CDR3 in DNA: TGTGCCAGTCGGTCGGGGGGCTCTGGCAGGACTGAAGCTTTCTTT.

This chain uses TRBV5-3 with TRBJ1-1, with TRBD1 matching 7 bases. TRBV5-3 is known as an ORF, though its function is uncertain. Germline trimming cut 1 base from V and 5 bases from J; bases unmatched to any gene: 17. The CDR3 runs 18 residues. This CDR3 is CARSLSVWQGDRVTEAFF. The CDR3, as DNA: TGTGCCAGAAGCTTGTCAGTCTGGCAGGGGGATAGGGTTACTGAAGCTTTCTTT.

This chain links TRBV7-6 with TRBJ1-1; 8 bases line up with TRBD1. The CDR3 is made up of 17 amino acids. CDR1 SGHVS and CDR2 FNYEAQ come from the germline V gene. Unmatched junction bases numbered 11, after V lost 5 bases and J lost 0 bases. The CDR3 DNA reads as TGTGCCAGCAGCGGGGGGACAGGCTCTAGGGTGAACACTGAAGCTTTCTTT. This codes for CASSGGTGSRVNTEAFF.

V and J are TRBV19 and TRBJ1-5; D unclear. V shed 6 bases and J shed 7 bases, with 16 bases lying between them. The CDR3 is 14 residues long. From germline, CDR1 is LNHDA and CDR2 SQIVND (reference sequence). CDR3 sequence reads: CASSTLPGPQPQHF. The CDR3 region has the DNA TGTGCCAGTAGCACGCTTCCAGGTCCCCAGCCCCAGCATTTT.

J is TRBJ2-5 and V is TRBV28; D may be TRBD1 (5 bases). There are 14 residues in the CDR3. Germline CDR1 and CDR2: MDHEN and SYDVKM. V lost 6 bases and J 5 bases, leaving 16 bases between the germline ends. CDR3 coding DNA: TGTGCCAGCAGCCGACAAGGGGCGTACGAGACCCAGTACTTC. Amino acids: CASSRQGAYETQYF.

This chain's CDR3 is CASSPFRQASGNTIYF. The CDR3 coding sequence is TGTGCCAGCAGCCCTTTCCGTCAAGCGTCAGGAAACACCATATATTTT. The J gene is TRBJ1-3, the V gene TRBV7-9, with unresolved D. CDR3 size: 16 residues. Per the germline V gene, CDR1 is SEHNR and CDR2 is FQNEAQ (reference sequence). Trimming removed 5 bases at V and 4 bases at J, with 18 bases between.

This chain joins TRBV7-9 and TRBJ2-5; tentative D call: TRBD2 (6 bases). The V gene lost 1 base and the J gene lost 3 bases, with 15 bases spanning the gap. Germline loops: CDR1 SEHNR, CDR2 FQNEAQ (reference sequence). The CDR3 length is 16 residues. DNA for the CDR3: TGTGCCAGCAGCTTAGGCCCAGCGGGTGGCGAAGAGACCCAGTACTTC. Protein: CASSLGPAGGEETQYF.

The chain is built from TRBV14 and TRBJ2-5, with TRBD1 matching 8 bases. The J segment lost 5 bases and the V segment lost 4 bases, leaving 6 bases of the junction unmatched. CDR1 and CDR2 from the germline V gene are SGHDN and FVKESK. This CDR3 contains 14 residues. In DNA form, the CDR3 reads TGTGCCAGCAGCCCTCCGGGACAGGAGGAGACCCAGTACTTC. Protein product: CASSPPGQEETQYF.

The J gene is TRBJ2-7, the V gene TRBV19, with D tentatively TRBD2 (6 bases). Germline V gene lookup returns CDR1 LNHDA and CDR2 SQIVND (reference sequence). This CDR3 contains 13 residues. V was trimmed by 2 bases and J by 2 bases, leaving 7 bases between them. The CDR3 bases are TGTGCCAGTAGTATACCGGGAGCCTACGAGCAGTACTTC. It is translated as CASSIPGAYEQYF.

CDR3 sequence: CASSLAIRGDTDTQYF. The CDR3 bases are TGCGCCAGCAGCTTGGCCATTCGGGGAGACACAGATACGCAGTATTTT. The V and J genes are TRBV5-1 and TRBJ2-3, with D possibly being TRBD2 (5 bases). The CDR3 contains 16 residues. V dropped 0 bases and J dropped 2 bases, with 13 bases sitting between them. Germline-derived CDR1 and CDR2 are SGHRS and YFSETQ.

The chain joins TRBV5-6 to TRBJ2-7; possibly TRBD1 for D (5 bases). Germline V gene sequence: CDR1 SGHDT, CDR2 YYEEEE. The CDR3 contains 13 residues. V lost 2 bases and J 7 bases, leaving 13 bases between the germline ends. The CDR3 region has the DNA TGTGCCAGCAGCTTCAGACCCAGGGATGAGCAGTACTTC. Translating gives CASSFRPRDEQYF.

This chain joins TRBV27 and TRBJ2-7, with D maybe TRBD2 (6 bases). The CDR3 is 13 amino acids. The germline V and J ends were trimmed by 3 bases and 6 bases, with 12 bases remaining between them. Germline V lookup: CDR1 MNHEY, CDR2 SMNVEV (reference sequence). For the CDR3, the DNA is TGTGCCAGCAGTTTTTGGGCGGGGTCCGAGCAGTACTTC. This encodes CASSFWAGSEQYF.

The chain couples TRBV28 to TRBJ2-3; maybe TRBD2 (5 bases). The germline V gene has CDR1 MDHEN and CDR2 SYDVKM. This CDR3 has 16 amino acids. V was cut by 1 base and J by 2 bases, with 13 bases left in between. CDR3: CASSLLRGKVTDTQYF. CDR3 DNA: TGTGCCAGCAGTTTATTACGGGGTAAAGTCACAGATACGCAGTATTTT.

This clone showed up just a few times. The rearrangement links TRBV7-9 to TRBJ1-5; D may be TRBD1 (6 bases). Between the trimmed V and J ends, which lost 3 bases and 5 bases, there was a span of 11 bases. This CDR3 comprises 14 residues. Germline-derived CDR1 and CDR2 are SEHNR and FQNEAQ (reference sequence). The CDR3 region is CASSFGRGDQPQHF. The DNA for the CDR3 is TGTGCCAGCAGCTTCGGCAGGGGAGATCAGCCCCAGCATTTT.

This clone was detected only a few times. The V call is TRBV5-1, the J call TRBJ2-2, with 12 bases that match TRBD2. Germline V lookup: CDR1 SGHRS, CDR2 YFSETQ. The V gene end was trimmed by 3 bases and the J gene end by 7 bases; junction bases not matched to a gene: 4. This CDR3 contains 15 residues. The CDR3 reads CASSSSGGAIGELFF. DNA for the CDR3: TGCGCCAGCAGCTCTAGCGGGGGGGCCATCGGGGAGCTGTTTTTT.

This sequence joins TRBV5-1 and TRBJ2-1, with 7 bases aligning to TRBD1. Germline CDR1 is SGHRS and CDR2 is YFSETQ. The CDR3 contains 14 residues. Losses at the gene ends were 3 bases for V and 5 bases for J; bases not matched to a gene: 5. CDR3 amino acids: CASSWGQRNNEQFF. The CDR3 coding sequence is TGCGCCAGCAGCTGGGGACAGAGGAACAATGAGCAGTTCTTC.

A note on this clone: Mismatch with germline at one junction end may stem from a read error. This chain connects TRBV7-9 to TRBJ1-2, with 9 bases that match TRBD1. The CDR3 totals 14 residues. From germline, CDR1 is SEHNR and CDR2 FQNEAQ (reference sequence). In DNA form, the CDR3 reads TGTTCCAGCAGCTCTCCGGGACAGGGCTATGGCTACACCTTC. Translating it yields CSSSSPGQGYGYTF.